This TCR beta chain was found in a study of cytomegalovirus exposure and HLA in healthy donors. Broader study findings: For most TCR beta V segments, an earlier analysis put the productive rate at about 90% or about 30% of the time. Exclusion as indistinguishable affected some V segments, including TRBV6-2 and TRBV6-3. Several of the most significant clusters appeared linked to common viral pathogens, based on a later analysis. The study recorded 164 TCR beta chains that were cytomegalovirus-associated.

13 Jbeta primers and 60 Vbeta primers were used for the PCR. Profiled with immunoSEQ multiplex PCR; TCRdb holds only in-frame clones, not every one. The profile shows 150,000 to 200,000 clones, around three quarters of them singletons. In the case of this clone: Its target is unknown.

The length of the CDR3 is 17 residues. Trimming took 4 bases from V and 4 from J; bases not matched to a gene: 13. Per the germline V gene, CDR1 is SGHRS and CDR2 is YFSETQ. The sample taken for sequencing was PBMCs. This TCR was recovered from a woman between 35 and 50 years old in good health and CMV-seronegative. The rearrangement links TRBV5-1 to TRBJ2-5, with 10 positions matching TRBD1. CDR3 loop: CASSTNRDRGVTETQYF. The CDR3 nucleotides read TGCGCCAGCAGCACTAACCGGGACAGGGGAGTCACAGAGACCCAGTACTTC.